This is a list of T cell receptor beta chains from one sample in a study of T cell repertoires in cytomegalovirus infection. These TCRs are of unknown antigen specificity. TCRdb redid the calling of the reads with MiXCR, one entry per CDR3 protein. The sample lists some 900,000 distinct CDR3 sequences, roughly 33% occurring once. Sequences were derived from cultured CD8+ T cells from PBMCs, sampled from culture after CMV antigen stimulation. Source of these receptors: a human donor in good health (CMV status not recorded). Some clones in this sample may be carry-over from other donors' samples. Both conserved end residues are part of each CDR3. D genes are given only for firm matches. Where a row states a size, it is once, few, many or the class of an expanded clone; other rows omit it.

j_call clone_size d_call v_call cdr3_aa cdr3_nt
TRBJ1-5 NA NA TRBV28 CASSFLPWEGQPQHF TGTGCCAGCAGTTTCCTACCATGGGAAGGTCAGCCCCAGCATTTT
TRBJ2-2 many NA TRBV12-3/TRBV12-4 CASSGETGELFF TGTGCCAGCTCGGGGGAGACCGGGGAGCTGTTTTTT
TRBJ1-1 NA NA TRBV5-1 CASSPIGAGTEAFF TGCGCCAGCAGCCCCATTGGTGCGGGTACTGAAGCTTTCTTT
TRBJ2-7 NA NA TRBV20-1 CSAATDLTPYEQYF TGCAGTGCGGCGACAGATCTGACCCCCTACGAGCAGTACTTC
TRBJ2-5 NA TRBD2 TRBV5-6 CASSASGTTHGETQYF TGTGCCAGCAGCGCGTCCGGGACTACGCATGGGGAGACCCAGTACTTC
TRBJ2-7 few NA TRBV6-6 CASSYGRVEQYF TGTGCCAGCAGTTACGGCCGGGTCGAGCAGTACTTC
TRBJ1-1 many TRBD1 TRBV7-6 CASSPTGGPPNTEAFF TGTGCCAGCAGCCCGACAGGGGGGCCACCGAACACTGAAGCTTTCTTT
TRBJ1-1 few NA TRBV4-3 CASSQEYGDLNTEAFF TGCGCCAGCAGCCAAGAATATGGCGATCTGAACACTGAAGCTTTCTTT
TRBJ2-7 NA TRBD2 TRBV20-1 CSGRIAGGSSYEQYF TGCAGTGGGAGGATAGCGGGGGGGTCATCCTACGAGCAGTACTTC
TRBJ1-1 NA TRBD1 TRBV6-1 CASSLRDSVMNTEAFF TGTGCCAGCAGCCTCCGGGACAGCGTGATGAACACTGAAGCTTTCTTT
TRBJ2-7 NA NA TRBV27 CASGRALDEQYF TGTGCCAGCGGAAGGGCATTAGACGAGCAGTACTTC
TRBJ2-1 NA TRBD2 TRBV19 CASSWGTSGDDEQFF TGTGCCAGTAGTTGGGGGACTAGCGGGGACGATGAGCAGTTCTTC
TRBJ2-1 NA NA TRBV9 CASSVRGDHYNEQFF TGTGCCAGCAGCGTAAGGGGGGATCACTACAATGAGCAGTTCTTC
TRBJ2-1 many TRBD2 TRBV7-6 CASSLVAAGGTYNEQFF TGTGCCAGCAGCTTAGTCGCCGCGGGGGGGACCTACAATGAGCAGTTCTTC
TRBJ1-1 NA NA TRBV6-1 CASSVRAGTEAFF TGTGCCAGCAGCGTAAGGGCGGGCACTGAAGCTTTCTTT
TRBJ2-1 NA NA TRBV6-5 CASSYYGRHNELFF TGTGCCAGCAGTTACTATGGGAGACACAATGAGCTGTTCTTC
TRBJ2-2 NA NA TRBV6-8 CANSPTPNTGYTGELFF TGTGCCAACAGCCCCACCCCCAATACAGGGTACACCGGGGAGCTGTTTTTT
TRBJ2-5 NA TRBD2 TRBV6-5 CASTPSSGAAQTQYF TGTGCCAGCACCCCTAGTAGCGGGGCAGCACAGACCCAGTACTTC
TRBJ2-5 NA NA TRBV5-5 CASSRTDLYQETQYF TGTGCCAGCAGCCGGACAGATTTGTACCAAGAGACCCAGTACTTC
TRBJ2-7 few NA TRBV12-5 CASGLVGYEQYF TGTGCTAGTGGTTTGGTGGGCTACGAGCAGTACTTC
TRBJ1-1 few NA TRBV12-3/TRBV12-4 CASSLIIGPGAEAFF TGTGCCAGCAGTTTAATTATAGGGCCCGGGGCTGAAGCTTTCTTT
TRBJ2-7 NA NA TRBV10-3 CAIRADLNSEQYF TGTGCCATCAGGGCGGACCTGAACAGCGAGCAGTACTTC
TRBJ1-1 NA TRBD1 TRBV28 CASSYPGTGGNTEAFF TGTGCCAGCAGTTACCCCGGGACAGGCGGAAACACTGAAGCTTTCTTT
TRBJ1-2 many NA TRBV7-8 CASSPRGGTNYGYTF TGTGCCAGCAGCCCGCGAGGGGGGACTAACTATGGCTACACCTTC
TRBJ2-1 NA TRBD2 TRBV27 CASSLIAGGDDEQFF TGTGCCAGCAGTCTTATAGCGGGGGGGGATGATGAGCAGTTCTTC
TRBJ2-1 few NA TRBV2 CASSDAGASYNEQFF TGTGCCAGCAGTGACGCGGGGGCCTCCTACAATGAGCAGTTCTTC